This T cell receptor (beta chain) was sequenced for a study of T cells in Graves' hyperthyroidism and ophthalmopathy. The overall study: Peripheral blood specimens were obtained at initial diagnosis, prior to any treatment.

General observations from the study: Ophthalmopathy was predicted by the model a median of roughly 6.6 months ahead of onset. Among clonotypes expanded in thyroid above 0.001, most were also found in blood.

Amplification targeted TCR beta CDR3 regions from RNA transcripts. A first-round RT-PCR of the TCR CDR3 used the HTBI primer set. TCRdb used MiXCR to reprocess the multiplex PCR reads, holding one entry per CDR3 protein. The sample consists of more than 50,000 distinct CDR3 sequences, approximately 53% of them appearing once. Ophthalmopathy cases met thresholds of Clinical Activity Score at least 3, NOSPECS grade at least 4 and duration under 3 months. This clonotype is labeled medium-sized. Its specificity is not known. Germline CDR1 reads ENHRY; CDR2 reads SYGVKD. This CDR3 has 15 residues. V trimming: 0 bases; J trimming: 5 bases; junction bases outside the gene matches: 3.

The material sequenced was blood. The chain combines TRBV10-3 with TRBJ2-1; 8 bases agree with TRBD2. The origin of this receptor is a woman aged 55 to 70 with Graves' ophthalmopathy. CDR3 protein: CAISESGLGDNEQFF. The CDR3 region has the DNA TGTGCCATCAGTGAGTCGGGACTAGGGGACAATGAGCAGTTCTTC.